Each of the 2 T cell receptor beta chains below was sequenced from the same sample in a study of CD8 T cell repertoires and HIV-1 epitope variants. No antigen has been assigned to these receptors. Some clones are missing from TCRdb's copy, which holds only in-frame ones; the method was immunoSEQ multiplex PCR. The repertoire holds about 5,300 clones, with about 63% as singletons. The specimen sequenced was cultured CD8+ T cells derived from PBMCs. These receptors were obtained from a male donor with HIV.

V and J are TRBV28 and TRBJ2-7; a possible D gene is TRBD2 (5 bases). V dropped 4 bases and J dropped 2 bases, with 12 bases sitting between them. The CDR3 runs to 14 residues. The germline V gene encodes CDR1 MDHEN and CDR2 SYDVKM. The CDR3 is CASSSNGIPYEQYF. The CDR3 nucleotides read TGTGCCAGCAGTTCAAACGGGATTCCCTACGAGCAGTACTTC. The full variable domain, completed using reference TRBV28 and TRBJ2-7, is DVKVTQSSRYLVKRTGEKVFLECVQDMDHENMFWYRQDPGLGLRLIYFSYDVKMKEKGDIPEGYSVSREKKERFSLILESASTNQTSMYLCASSSNGIPYEQYFGPGTRLTVT.

This clone has just a few counts. This chain links TRBV28 with TRBJ1-6; D may be TRBD1 (6 bases). The V end was cut by 6 bases, the J end by 5 bases, with 14 bases between. The CDR3 runs to 15 residues. Germline V gene data show CDR1 as MDHEN and CDR2 as SYDVKM. The CDR3 protein is CASSLRGADNSPLHF. The DNA of the CDR3 is TGTGCCAGCAGCTTACGGGGGGCGGATAATTCACCCCTCCACTTT.